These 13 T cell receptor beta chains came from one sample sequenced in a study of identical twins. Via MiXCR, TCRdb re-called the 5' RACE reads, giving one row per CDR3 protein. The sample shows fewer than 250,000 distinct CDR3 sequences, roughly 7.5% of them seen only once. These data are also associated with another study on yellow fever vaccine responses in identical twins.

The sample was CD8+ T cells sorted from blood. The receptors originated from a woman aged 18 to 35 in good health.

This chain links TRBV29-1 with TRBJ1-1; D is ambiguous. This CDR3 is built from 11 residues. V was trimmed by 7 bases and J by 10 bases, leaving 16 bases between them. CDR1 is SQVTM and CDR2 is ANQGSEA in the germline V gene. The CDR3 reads CSADLGVTAFF. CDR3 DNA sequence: TGCAGCGCAGACCTAGGTGTTACAGCTTTCTTT.

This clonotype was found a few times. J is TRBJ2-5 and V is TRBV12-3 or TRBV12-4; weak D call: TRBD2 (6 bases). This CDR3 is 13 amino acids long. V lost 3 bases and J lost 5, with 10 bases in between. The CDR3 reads CASSFTGVETQYF. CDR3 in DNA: TGTGCCAGCAGTTTTACGGGGGTGGAGACCCAGTACTTC.

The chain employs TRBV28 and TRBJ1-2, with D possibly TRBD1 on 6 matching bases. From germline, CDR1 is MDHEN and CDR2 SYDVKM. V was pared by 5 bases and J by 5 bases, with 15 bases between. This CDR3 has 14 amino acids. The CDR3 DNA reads TGTGCCAGCAGTGACAGGTCCCCTTGGTATGGCTACACCTTC. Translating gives CASSDRSPWYGYTF.

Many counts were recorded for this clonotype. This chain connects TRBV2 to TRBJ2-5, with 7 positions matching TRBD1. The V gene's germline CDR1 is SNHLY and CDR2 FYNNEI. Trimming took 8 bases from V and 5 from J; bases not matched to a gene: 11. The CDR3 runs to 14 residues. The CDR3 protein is CASSPRGGGETQYF. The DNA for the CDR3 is TGTGCCAGCTCACCCCGAGGGGGCGGTGAGACCCAGTACTTC.

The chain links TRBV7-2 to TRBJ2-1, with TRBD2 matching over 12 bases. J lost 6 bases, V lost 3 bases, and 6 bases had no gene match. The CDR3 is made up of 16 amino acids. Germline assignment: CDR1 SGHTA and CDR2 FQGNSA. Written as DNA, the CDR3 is TGTGCCAGCAGCTTGACTAGCGGGAGTCTTCGCAATGAGCAGTTCTTC. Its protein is CASSLTSGSLRNEQFF.

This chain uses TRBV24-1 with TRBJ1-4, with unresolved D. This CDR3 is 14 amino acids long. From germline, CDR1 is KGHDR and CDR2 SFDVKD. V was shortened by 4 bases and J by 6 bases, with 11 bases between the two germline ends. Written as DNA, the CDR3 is TGTGCCACCAGTGACCCCACAGTGGATGAAAAACTGTTTTTT. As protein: CATSDPTVDEKLFF.

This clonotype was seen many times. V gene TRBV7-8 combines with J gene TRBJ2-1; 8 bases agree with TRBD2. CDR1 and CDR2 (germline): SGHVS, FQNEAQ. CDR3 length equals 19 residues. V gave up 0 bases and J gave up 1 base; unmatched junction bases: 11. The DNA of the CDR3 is TGTGCCAGCAGCTTAGCGGGGGGCGGGAGGAAAGATTCCTACAATGAGCAGTTCTTC. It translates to CASSLAGGGRKDSYNEQFF.

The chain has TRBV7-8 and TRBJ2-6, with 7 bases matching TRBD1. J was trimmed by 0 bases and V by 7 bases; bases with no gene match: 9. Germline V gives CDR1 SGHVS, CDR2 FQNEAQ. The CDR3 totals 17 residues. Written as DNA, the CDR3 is TGTGCCAGCAAAAACAGGGGCCCCCTCTCTGGGGCCAACGTCCTGACTTTC. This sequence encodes CASKNRGPLSGANVLTF.

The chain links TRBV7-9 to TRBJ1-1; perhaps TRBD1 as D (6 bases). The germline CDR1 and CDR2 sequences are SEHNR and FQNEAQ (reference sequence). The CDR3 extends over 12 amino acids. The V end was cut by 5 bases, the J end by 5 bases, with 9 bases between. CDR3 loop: CASSPTGTEAFF. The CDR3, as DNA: TGTGCCAGCAGCCCTACAGGGACTGAAGCTTTCTTT.

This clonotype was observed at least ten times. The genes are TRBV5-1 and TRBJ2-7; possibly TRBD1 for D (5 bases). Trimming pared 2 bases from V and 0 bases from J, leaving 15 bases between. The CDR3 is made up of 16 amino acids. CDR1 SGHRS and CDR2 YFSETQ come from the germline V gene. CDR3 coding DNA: TGCGCCAGCAGCTTTGGCCCACAACAGGACTCCTACGAGCAGTACTTC. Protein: CASSFGPQQDSYEQYF.

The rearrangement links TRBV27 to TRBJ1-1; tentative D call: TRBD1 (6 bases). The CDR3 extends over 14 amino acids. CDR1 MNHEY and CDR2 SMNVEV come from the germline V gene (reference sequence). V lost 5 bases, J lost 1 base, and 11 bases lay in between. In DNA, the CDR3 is TGTGCCAGCAGTCTACAGGGTCAGAACACTGAAGCTTTCTTT. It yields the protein CASSLQGQNTEAFF.

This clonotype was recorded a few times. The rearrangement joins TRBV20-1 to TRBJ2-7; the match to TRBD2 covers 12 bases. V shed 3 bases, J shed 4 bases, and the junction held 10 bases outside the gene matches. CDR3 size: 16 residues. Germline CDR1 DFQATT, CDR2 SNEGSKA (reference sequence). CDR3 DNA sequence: TGCAGTGCTAGCCCGACTAGCGGGAGTGGTATTTACGAGCAGTACTTC. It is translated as CSASPTSGSGIYEQYF.

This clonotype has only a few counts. DNA of the CDR3: TGCAGTGCTAGAGGAAGTGAGGGCTTTACTTCTGAAGCTTTCTTT. It yields the protein CSARGSEGFTSEAFF. This rearrangement joins TRBV20-1 to TRBJ1-1; D is unclear. The CDR3 totals 15 residues. Germline CDR1 and CDR2: DFQATT and SNEGSKA (reference sequence). V was cut by 1 base and J by 6 bases, with 18 bases left in between.